The clone carrying this T cell receptor beta chain was seen only once. The antigen is undetermined. This sample is part of a study of vaccination and CD4 T cells after COVID-19. Study-level information: Convalescent cases consisted of six males and four females, of whom two were Hispanic. Researchers treated control cultures with a CEFX pool, an HIV-1 Nef pool, or no peptide.

The treatment denotes: roughly 10-day PBMC culture with coronavirus spike peptide pools or control peptides (ViraFEST assay). Ahead of the COVID-19 pandemic (2011-2018), the CD4+ T cells of the unexposed donor were collected. Trimming removed 2 bases from V and 2 bases from J, with 11 bases in between. The CDR3 runs 15 residues. Study outcomes and limitations: Spike mono-reactivity was found in 304 of 307 vaccine-specific clones from convalescent patients.

Cultured CD4+ T-cell DNA underwent Oncomine TCR Beta short-read sequencing. MiXCR, run by TCRdb on the PCR reads, gives a single entry per CDR3 protein. In the table there are around 7,800 distinct CDR3 sequences, around 33% of which are singletons. The V and J genes are TRBV12-3 or TRBV12-4 and TRBJ2-3; D remains unclear. The origin of this receptor is a human donor in good health. Sequenced input: CD4+ T cells from blood, cultured in vitro. The CDR3, as DNA: TGTGCCAGCAGTTTATTCGGCGGAACCACAGATACGCAGTATTTT. Its protein is CASSLFGGTTDTQYF.